The next 15 T cell receptor beta chains were all read from a single sample in a study of T cells after posttransplantation cyclophosphamide. Clones were read by immunoSEQ multiplex PCR, and TCRdb kept only the in-frame ones, dropping some. The table lists about 66,000 clones, 90% to 95% of them singletons. The sequencing input was PBMCs. The receptors derive from a woman aged 30 to 39 in good health and a related stem cell transplant donor.

The genes are TRBV6-5 and TRBJ2-5; a possible D gene is TRBD2 (6 bases). Trimming cost V 2 bases and J 5 bases, with 15 bases left between them. The CDR3 is made up of 15 amino acids. Germline values: CDR1 MNHEY, CDR2 SVGAGI. The CDR3 here is CASSYGWGDGETQYF. The CDR3 region has the DNA TGTGCCAGCAGTTACGGGTGGGGGGACGGTGAGACCCAGTACTTC.

The CDR3 sequence is CASSLSYASTDTQYF. The CDR3 DNA reads TGTGCCAGCAGTTTAAGCTACGCTAGCACAGATACGCAGTATTTT. The chain recombines TRBV27 with TRBJ2-3; D is unresolved. V shed 2 bases and J shed 0 bases, with 9 bases lying between them. This CDR3 is 15 amino acids long. Germline CDR1 reads MNHEY; CDR2 reads SMNVEV (reference sequence).

The CDR3 protein is CATSRASGTGDGYTF. In DNA form, the CDR3 reads TGTGCCACCAGCAGAGCCAGTGGGACAGGGGATGGCTACACCTTC. V gene TRBV15 combines with J gene TRBJ1-2; 10 nucleotides agree with TRBD1. The CDR3 totals 15 residues. Trimming at V came to 1 base and at J to 6 bases, leaving 5 bases not matched to a gene. Germline V lookup: CDR1 LNHNV, CDR2 YYDKDF (reference sequence).

The chain couples TRBV5-1 to TRBJ1-6; TRBD1 is a possible D gene (5 bases). V was shortened by 0 bases and J by 7 bases, with 8 bases between the two germline ends. Germline CDR1 is SGHRS and CDR2 is YFSETQ. CDR3 length: 14 amino acids. The CDR3 bases are TGCGCCAGCAGCTTGGAAGGGGTCAATTCACCCCTCCACTTT. Protein: CASSLEGVNSPLHF.

This clone was counted only a few times. The chain is built from TRBV6-6 and TRBJ2-7, with 8 bases aligning to TRBD1. The junction had 7 bases not matched to a gene; V was cut back by 6 bases and J by 3 bases. Germline CDR1 reads MNHNY; CDR2 reads SVGAGI (reference sequence). The CDR3 totals 14 residues. DNA for the CDR3: TGTGCCAGCAGGCTCGGACAGGGATACTACGAGCAGTACTTC. It translates to CASRLGQGYYEQYF.

The chain joins TRBV19 to TRBJ2-6; D gene unclear. With 5 bases removed from V and 0 bases from J, the gap between germline ends came to 17 bases. The V gene's germline CDR1 is LNHDA and CDR2 SQIVND (reference sequence). This CDR3 spans 18 amino acids. In DNA form, the CDR3 reads TGTGCCAGTAGTCTTCCCAATGCAGTTCGCTCTGGGGCCAACGTCCTGACTTTC. Translating gives CASSLPNAVRSGANVLTF.

J is TRBJ1-2 and V is TRBV7-9; the D gene is possibly TRBD1 (5 bases). Trimming removed 4 bases from V and 1 base from J, with 13 bases in between. The CDR3 is made up of 15 amino acids. Germline-derived CDR1 and CDR2 are SEHNR and FQNEAQ (reference sequence). CDR3 loop: CASSYPGGSNYGYTF. CDR3 coding DNA: TGTGCCAGCAGCTATCCGGGGGGGAGTAACTATGGCTACACCTTC.

The genes are TRBV7-9 and TRBJ1-5; 9 bases line up with TRBD1. Germline-derived CDR1 and CDR2 are SEHNR and FQNEAQ (reference sequence). This CDR3 region has 16 residues. Trimming took 1 base from V and 2 from J; bases not matched to a gene: 3. CDR3 sequence: CASSLGRTGGNQPQHF. The CDR3 nucleotides are TGTGCCAGCAGCTTAGGGCGGACAGGGGGCAATCAGCCCCAGCATTTT. Full variable domain (rest looked up from reference TRBV7-9 and TRBJ1-5): DTGVSQNPRHKITKRGQNVTFRCDPISEHNRLYWYRQTLGQGPEFLTYFQNEAQLEKSRLLSDRFSAERPKGSFSTLEIQRTEQGDSAMYLCASSLGRTGGNQPQHFGDGTRLSIL.

The chain carries TRBV5-6 and TRBJ1-6; D not certain. Germline CDR1 is SGHDT and CDR2 is YYEEEE. V dropped 5 bases and J dropped 8 bases, with 14 bases sitting between them. The CDR3 runs to 14 residues. The chain's CDR3 is CASSPLLSDSPLHF. The DNA of the CDR3 is TGTGCCAGCAGTCCGCTACTGAGTGATTCACCCCTCCACTTT.

The V and J genes are TRBV7-9 and TRBJ1-2, with 9 bases aligning to TRBD1. The CDR3 is 16 residues long. The V and J ends lost 0 bases and 2 bases, in that order; junction bases with no gene match: 4. Looked up from germline, CDR1 is SEHNR and CDR2 is FQNEAQ (reference sequence). CDR3 coding DNA: TGTGCCAGCAGCTTAGCCTGGGACAGGGAAAACTATGGCTACACCTTC. This gives the protein CASSLAWDRENYGYTF.

The chain is built from TRBV4-2 and TRBJ1-4; no definite D call. Between the trimmed V and J ends, which lost 2 bases and 4 bases, there was a span of 8 bases. The length of the CDR3 is 14 residues. Germline CDR1 is LGHNA and CDR2 is YNFKEQ. The CDR3 coding sequence is TGTGCCAGCAGCCAACGTGAGGGTAATGAAAAACTGTTTTTT. It translates to CASSQREGNEKLFF.

The gene calls are TRBV2 and TRBJ2-5, with 10 bases aligning to TRBD1. Trimming at V came to 6 bases and at J to 0 bases, leaving 7 bases not matched to a gene. The CDR3 sequence is 16 residues long. CDR1 and CDR2 (germline): SNHLY, FYNNEI. This CDR3 reads CASRDSGQGYQETQYF. CDR3 coding DNA: TGTGCCAGCAGGGATTCGGGACAGGGGTACCAAGAGACCCAGTACTTC.

V and J are TRBV18 and TRBJ2-3, with 10 nucleotides matching TRBD1. The CDR3 is 13 residues long. V lost 3 bases to trimming and J lost 14 bases; unmatched junction nucleotides: 8. Germline V gene lookup returns CDR1 KGHSH and CDR2 LQKENI. The CDR3 DNA follows: TGTGCCAGCTCACCGTCCGGGACAGGGGATAGGTATTTT. This gives the protein CASSPSGTGDRYF.

The chain joins TRBV29-1 to TRBJ1-5; D gene unclear. CDR3 length equals 12 residues. V was clipped by 4 bases and J by 5 bases, with 9 bases between them. The germline CDR1 and CDR2 sequences are SQVTM and ANQGSEA. As DNA, the CDR3 is TGCAGCGTTGGGGATCGTGATCAGCCCCAGCATTTT. Its translation is CSVGDRDQPQHF.

This sequence joins TRBV6-6 and TRBJ2-1; D might be TRBD2 (5 bases). The V gene lost 6 bases and the J gene lost 1 base, with 13 bases spanning the gap. The CDR3 has 15 amino acids. Germline V gene data show CDR1 as MNHNY and CDR2 as SVGAGI (reference sequence). The CDR3 spells CASSQTSGSYNEQFF. Written as DNA, the CDR3 is TGTGCCAGCAGCCAAACCAGCGGTTCCTACAATGAGCAGTTCTTC.